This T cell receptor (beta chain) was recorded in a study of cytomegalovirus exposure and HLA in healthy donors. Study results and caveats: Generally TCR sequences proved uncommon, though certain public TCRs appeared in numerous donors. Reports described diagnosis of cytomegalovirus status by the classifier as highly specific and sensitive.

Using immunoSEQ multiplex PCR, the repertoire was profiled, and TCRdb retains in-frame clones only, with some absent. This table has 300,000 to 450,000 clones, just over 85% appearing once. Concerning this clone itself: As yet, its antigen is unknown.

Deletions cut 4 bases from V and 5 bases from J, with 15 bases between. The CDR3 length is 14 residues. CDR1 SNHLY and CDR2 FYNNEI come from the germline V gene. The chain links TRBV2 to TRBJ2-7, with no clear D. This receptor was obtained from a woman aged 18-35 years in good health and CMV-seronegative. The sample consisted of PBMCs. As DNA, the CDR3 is TGTGCCAGCAGTGCCTCCCGCCCACTCCACGAGCAGTACTTC. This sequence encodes CASSASRPLHEQYF.